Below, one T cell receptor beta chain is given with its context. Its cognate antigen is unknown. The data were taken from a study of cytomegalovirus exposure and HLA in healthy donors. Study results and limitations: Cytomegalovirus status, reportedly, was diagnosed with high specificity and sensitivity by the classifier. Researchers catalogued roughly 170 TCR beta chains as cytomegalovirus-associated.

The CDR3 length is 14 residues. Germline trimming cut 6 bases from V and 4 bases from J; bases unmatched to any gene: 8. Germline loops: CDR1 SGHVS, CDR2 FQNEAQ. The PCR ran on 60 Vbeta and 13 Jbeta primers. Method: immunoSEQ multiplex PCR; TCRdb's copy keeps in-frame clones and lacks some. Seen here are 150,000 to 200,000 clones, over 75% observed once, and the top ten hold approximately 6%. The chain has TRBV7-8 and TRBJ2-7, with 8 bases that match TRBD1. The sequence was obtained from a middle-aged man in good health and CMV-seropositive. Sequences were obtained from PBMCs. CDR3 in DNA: TGTGCCAGCAGTCAAGGACAGGGTTTTTACGAGCAGTACTTC. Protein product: CASSQGQGFYEQYF.